This TCR beta chain was captured by sequencing in a study of blood T cell repertoires in COVID-19 (dated by TCRdb to the early 2020s). Describing the broader study: Collaborator samples came from the United States, Italy and Spain and covered acute and convalescent phases of COVID-19. The material from the prospective study consisted of cDNA or gDNA derived from T cells, B-cell-depleted T cells, or PBMCs. The dataset comprised deeply sampled blood TCRbeta repertoires from subjects exposed to, actively infected with, or recovered from COVID-19. The repertoires were released in a freely available public database meant as a resource for research on the immune response to SARS-CoV-2. The samples were drawn from two sources: the first 160 participants of the ongoing ImmuneRACE study, and 1,254 subjects contributed by 6 global collaborators. Sample metadata almost always included a de-identified subject ID, COVID-19 status, age in years and sex. HLA class I and class II types, where available, came from metadata supplied by the sample provider rather than from assay-based typing. Results the study describes overall, beyond this receptor: The amount of clinical and demographic metadata varied by source and participant and was provided uncurated.

TCRbeta CDR3 regions were amplified from genomic DNA using the immunoSEQ Assay, a bias-controlled multiplex PCR. Under the source paper's analysis protocol: The number of nucleated cells in each sample was estimated by amplification of reference gene primers within the assay. To quantify the absolute abundance of each unique TCRbeta CDR3 rearrangement, sequence reads were collapsed and filtered. For each sample, productive Simpson clonality was calculated by taking the square root of Simpson's diversity index across productive rearrangements. This immuneACCESS table, as held by TCRdb, lists in-frame sequences with V and J called but not all clones. Of the missing ones, under half trace to an unresolved V gene in checked studies; the others have no known cause. V, J and clone size were drawn from that table, and D and trimming were deduced from the DNA. The sample has approximately 210,000 clones on record, approximately 80% of them singletons. 8% to 9% of the sample is taken by the ten largest.

In the prospective study, participants were about 18 to 100 years old, resided in about two dozen geographic areas of the United States, and were enrolled through a virtual design. In the prospective study, participants were assigned to cohorts based on the clinical history participants reported in a screening survey and a study questionnaire. Mobile phlebotomists in the prospective study collected whole blood, serum and a nasopharyngeal or oropharyngeal swab from every participant. Over a roughly 2-month period, participants in the prospective study had the option of providing additional blood draws and questionnaires. Before DNA extraction, blood samples from the prospective study were shipped at room temperature or frozen. With regard to this clone: This receptor's antigen is unknown. Nothing much larger sits one base from this clone, and base qualities are not available.

The CDR3 measures 15 amino acids from cysteine to phenylalanine. The only DNA kept is the CDR3, 45 bases in frame from the first base. Per the germline V gene (reference sequence), SEHNR is the CDR1 and FQNEAQ is the CDR2. The V and J ends are trimmed by 2 bases and 0 bases, leaving 5 bases between them. This receptor was taken from a woman between 50 and 59 years old with acute COVID-19. Sequenced material: PBMCs or T cells enriched from blood (not recorded which). The V and J genes are TRBV7-9 and TRBJ1-6; no D gene call is confident. The nucleotide sequence reads TGTGCCAGCAGCTTAACGAGCTCCTATAATTCACCCCTCCACTTT. It specifies CASSLTSSYNSPLHF.